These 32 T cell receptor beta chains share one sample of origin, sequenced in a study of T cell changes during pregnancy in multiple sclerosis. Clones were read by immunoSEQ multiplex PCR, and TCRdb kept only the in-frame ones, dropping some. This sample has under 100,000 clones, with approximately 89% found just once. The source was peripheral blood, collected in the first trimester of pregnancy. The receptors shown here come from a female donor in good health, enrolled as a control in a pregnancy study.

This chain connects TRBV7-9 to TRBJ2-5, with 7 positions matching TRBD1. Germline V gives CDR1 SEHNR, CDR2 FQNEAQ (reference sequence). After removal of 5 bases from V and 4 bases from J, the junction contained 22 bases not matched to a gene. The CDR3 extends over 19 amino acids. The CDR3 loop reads CASSPPYWMRGLGRETQYF. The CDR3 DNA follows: TGTGCCAGCAGCCCTCCATACTGGATGAGGGGGCTGGGAAGAGAGACCCAGTACTTC.

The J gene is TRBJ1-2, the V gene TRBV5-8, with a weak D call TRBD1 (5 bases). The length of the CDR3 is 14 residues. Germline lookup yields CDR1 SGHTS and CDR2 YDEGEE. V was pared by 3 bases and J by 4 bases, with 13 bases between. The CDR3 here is CASSSGMALYGYTF. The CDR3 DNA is TGTGCCAGCAGCTCAGGGATGGCACTCTATGGCTACACCTTC.

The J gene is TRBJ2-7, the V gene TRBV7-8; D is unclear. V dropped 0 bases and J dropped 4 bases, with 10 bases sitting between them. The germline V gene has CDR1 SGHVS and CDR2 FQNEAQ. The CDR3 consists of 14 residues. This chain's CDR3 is CASSLAETSYEQYF. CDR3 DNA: TGTGCCAGCAGCTTAGCTGAGACATCGTACGAGCAGTACTTC.

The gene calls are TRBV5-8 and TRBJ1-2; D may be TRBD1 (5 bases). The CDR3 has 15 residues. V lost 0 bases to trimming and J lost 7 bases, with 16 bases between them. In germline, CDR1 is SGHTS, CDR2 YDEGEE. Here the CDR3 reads CASSLADNRWGGYTF. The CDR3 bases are TGTGCCAGCAGCTTGGCGGACAATCGTTGGGGTGGCTACACCTTC.

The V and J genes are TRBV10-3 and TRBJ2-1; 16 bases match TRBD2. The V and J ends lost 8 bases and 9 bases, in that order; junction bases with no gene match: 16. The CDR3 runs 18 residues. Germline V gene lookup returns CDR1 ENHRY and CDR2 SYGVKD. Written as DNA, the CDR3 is TGTGCCATCCGGGACCCGGGACTAGCGGGGGGGCCGGTGGGTGAGCAGTTCTTC. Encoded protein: CAIRDPGLAGGPVGEQFF.

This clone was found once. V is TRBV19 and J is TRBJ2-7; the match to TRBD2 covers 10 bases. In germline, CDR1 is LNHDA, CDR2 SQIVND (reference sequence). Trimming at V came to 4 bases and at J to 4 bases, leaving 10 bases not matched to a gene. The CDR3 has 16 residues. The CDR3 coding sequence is TGTGCCAGTAGTACCATTTTTAGCGGGGGGAAGTACGAGCAGTACTTC. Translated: CASSTIFSGGKYEQYF.

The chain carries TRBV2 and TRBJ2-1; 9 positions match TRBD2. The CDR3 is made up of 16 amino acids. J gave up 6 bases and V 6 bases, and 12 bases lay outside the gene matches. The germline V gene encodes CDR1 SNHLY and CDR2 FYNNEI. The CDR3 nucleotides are TGTGCCAGCAGCCAAGGGGGCGGGGGGGCCCGCAATGAGCAGTTCTTC. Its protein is CASSQGGGGARNEQFF. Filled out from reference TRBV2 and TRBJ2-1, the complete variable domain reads EPEVTQTPSHQVTQMGQEVILRCVPISNHLYFYWYRQILGQKVEFLVSFYNNEISEKSEIFDDQFSVERPDGSNFTLKIRSTKLEDSAMYFCASSQGGGGARNEQFFGPGTRLTVL.

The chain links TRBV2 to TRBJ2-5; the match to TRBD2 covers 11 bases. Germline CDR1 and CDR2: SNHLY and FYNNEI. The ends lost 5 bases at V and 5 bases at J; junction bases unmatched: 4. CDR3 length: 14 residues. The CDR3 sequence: CASSLAGGWETQYF. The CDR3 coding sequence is TGTGCCAGCAGTCTAGCGGGGGGTTGGGAGACCCAGTACTTC.

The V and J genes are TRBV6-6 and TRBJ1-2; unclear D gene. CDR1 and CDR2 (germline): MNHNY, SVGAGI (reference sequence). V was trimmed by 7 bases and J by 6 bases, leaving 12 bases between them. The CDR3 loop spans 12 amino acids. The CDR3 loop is CASTDTGDGYTF. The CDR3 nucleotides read TGTGCCAGCACCGACACGGGAGATGGCTACACCTTC.

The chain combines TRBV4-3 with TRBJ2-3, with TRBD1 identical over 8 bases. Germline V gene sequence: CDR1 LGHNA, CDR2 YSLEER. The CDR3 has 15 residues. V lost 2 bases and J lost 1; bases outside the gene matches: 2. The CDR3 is CASSQQGAGTDTQYF. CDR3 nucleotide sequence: TGCGCCAGCAGCCAACAGGGGGCCGGCACAGATACGCAGTATTTT.

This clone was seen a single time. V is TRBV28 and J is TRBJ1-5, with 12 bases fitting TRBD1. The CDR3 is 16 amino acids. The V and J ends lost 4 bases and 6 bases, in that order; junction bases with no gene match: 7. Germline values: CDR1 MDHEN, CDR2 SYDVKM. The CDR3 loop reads CASSSEGQGAFQPQHF. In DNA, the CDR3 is TGTGCCAGCAGTTCGGAGGGACAGGGGGCTTTTCAGCCCCAGCATTTT.

In DNA, the CDR3 is TGTGCCAGCAGTCCAATAGCGGGGGGCCAGAACACCGGGGAGCTGTTTTTT. Translation gives CASSPIAGGQNTGELFF. V gene TRBV9 combines with J gene TRBJ2-2, with 10 bases lining up with TRBD2. J was trimmed by 1 base and V by 5 bases; bases with no gene match: 8. The CDR3 contains 17 residues. Germline-derived CDR1 and CDR2 are SGDLS and YYNGEE. The variable domain in full, with the rest retrieved from reference TRBV9 and TRBJ2-2, is DSGVTQTPKHLITATGQRVTLRCSPRSGDLSVYWYQQSLDQGLQFLIQYYNGEERAKGNILERFSAQQFPDLHSELNLSSLELGDSALYFCASSPIAGGQNTGELFFGEGSRLTVL.

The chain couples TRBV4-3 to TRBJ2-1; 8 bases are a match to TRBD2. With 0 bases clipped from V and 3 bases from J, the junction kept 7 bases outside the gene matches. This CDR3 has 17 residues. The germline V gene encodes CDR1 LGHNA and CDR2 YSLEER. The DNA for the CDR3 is TGCGCCAGCAGCCAAGACGGAGCGGGGGCCAACTACAATGAGCAGTTCTTC. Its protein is CASSQDGAGANYNEQFF.

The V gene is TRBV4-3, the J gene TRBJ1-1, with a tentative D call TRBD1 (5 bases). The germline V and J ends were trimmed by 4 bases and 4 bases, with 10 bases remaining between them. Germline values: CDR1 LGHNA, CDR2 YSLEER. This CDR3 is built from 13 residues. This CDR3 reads CASSPLRGTEAFF. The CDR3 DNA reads TGCGCCAGCAGCCCATTAAGGGGCACTGAAGCTTTCTTT.

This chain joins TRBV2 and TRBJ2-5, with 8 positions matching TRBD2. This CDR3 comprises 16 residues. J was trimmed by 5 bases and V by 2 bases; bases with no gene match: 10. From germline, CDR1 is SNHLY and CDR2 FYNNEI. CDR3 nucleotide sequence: TGTGCCAGCAGTGAATGGGGTAGCGGGGCCAGGGAGACCCAGTACTTC. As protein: CASSEWGSGARETQYF.

The CDR3 bases are TGTGCCAGCAGTTACTCCGGACACCTCTACGAGCAGTACTTC. It encodes CASSYSGHLYEQYF. The V gene is TRBV6-6, the J gene TRBJ2-7; D perhaps matches TRBD1 (5 bases). V dropped 0 bases and J dropped 3 bases, with 9 bases sitting between them. CDR3 length: 14 amino acids. Germline assignment: CDR1 MNHNY and CDR2 SVGAGI (reference sequence).

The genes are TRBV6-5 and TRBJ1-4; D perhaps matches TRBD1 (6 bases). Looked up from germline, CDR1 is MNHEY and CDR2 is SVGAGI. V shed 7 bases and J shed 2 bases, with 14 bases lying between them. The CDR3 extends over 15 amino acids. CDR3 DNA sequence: TGTGCCAGCACCACGAAGGGGGTGACTAATGAAAAACTGTTTTTT. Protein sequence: CASTTKGVTNEKLFF.

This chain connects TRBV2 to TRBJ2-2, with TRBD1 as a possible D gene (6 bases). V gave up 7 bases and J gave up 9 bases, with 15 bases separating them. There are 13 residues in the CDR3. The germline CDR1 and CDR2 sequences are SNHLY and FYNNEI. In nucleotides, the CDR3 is TGTGCCAGCATCCGGGACACTCGCCGGGAGCTGTTTTTT. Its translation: CASIRDTRRELFF.

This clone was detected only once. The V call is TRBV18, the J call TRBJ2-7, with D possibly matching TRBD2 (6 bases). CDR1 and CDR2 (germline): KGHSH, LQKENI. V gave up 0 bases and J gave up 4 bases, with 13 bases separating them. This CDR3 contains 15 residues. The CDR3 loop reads CASSPPGEAQYEQYF. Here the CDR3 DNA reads TGTGCCAGCTCACCACCAGGGGAGGCTCAGTACGAGCAGTACTTC.

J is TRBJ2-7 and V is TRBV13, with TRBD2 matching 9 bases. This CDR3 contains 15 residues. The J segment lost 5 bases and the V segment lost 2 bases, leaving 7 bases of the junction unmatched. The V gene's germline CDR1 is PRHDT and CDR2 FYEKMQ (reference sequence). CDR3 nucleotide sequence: TGTGCCAGCAGCTTACCGGGACTAGCCTTCAACGAGCAGTACTTC. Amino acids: CASSLPGLAFNEQYF.

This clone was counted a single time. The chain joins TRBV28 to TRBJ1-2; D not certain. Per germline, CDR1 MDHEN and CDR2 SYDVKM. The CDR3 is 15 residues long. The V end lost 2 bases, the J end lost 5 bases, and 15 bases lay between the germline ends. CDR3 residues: CASSLRRQLWYGYTF. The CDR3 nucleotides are TGTGCCAGCAGTTTAAGGCGGCAGTTGTGGTATGGCTACACCTTC.

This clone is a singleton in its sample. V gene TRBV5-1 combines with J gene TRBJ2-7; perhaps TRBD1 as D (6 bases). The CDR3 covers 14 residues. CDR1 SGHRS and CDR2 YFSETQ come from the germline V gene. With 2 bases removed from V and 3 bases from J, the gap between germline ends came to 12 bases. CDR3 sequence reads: CASSFRGEGYEQYF. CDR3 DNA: TGCGCCAGCAGCTTCAGGGGTGAGGGCTACGAGCAGTACTTC.

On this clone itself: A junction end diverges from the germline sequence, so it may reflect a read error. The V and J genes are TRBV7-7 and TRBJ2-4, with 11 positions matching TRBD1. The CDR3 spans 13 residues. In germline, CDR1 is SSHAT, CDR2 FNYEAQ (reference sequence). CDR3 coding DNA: TGTGCTAGCAGCTTGGGACAGGGGGACATTCAGTACTTC. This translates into CASSLGQGDIQYF.

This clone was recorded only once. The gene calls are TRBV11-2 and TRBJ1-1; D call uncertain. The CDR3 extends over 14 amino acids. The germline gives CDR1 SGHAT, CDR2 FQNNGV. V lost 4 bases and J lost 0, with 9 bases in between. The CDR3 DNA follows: TGTGCCAGCAGCTGGATGGGAGTGAACACTGAAGCTTTCTTT. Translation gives CASSWMGVNTEAFF.

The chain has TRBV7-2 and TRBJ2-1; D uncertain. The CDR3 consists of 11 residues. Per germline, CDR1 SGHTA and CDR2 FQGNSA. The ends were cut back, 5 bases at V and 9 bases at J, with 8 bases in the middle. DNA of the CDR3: TGTGCCAGCAGCCTCGGTGTTGAGCAGTTCTTC. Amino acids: CASSLGVEQFF. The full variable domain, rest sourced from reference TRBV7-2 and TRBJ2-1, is GAGVSQSPSNKVTEKGKDVELRCDPISGHTALYWYRQSLGQGLEFLIYFQGNSAPDKSGLPSDRFSAERTGGSVSTLTIQRTQQEDSAVYLCASSLGVEQFFGPGTRLTVL.

The CDR3 sequence: CASKPQGKRETQYF. In DNA form, the CDR3 reads TGTGCCAGCAAGCCTCAGGGAAAAAGGGAGACCCAGTACTTC. The genes are TRBV2 and TRBJ2-5; TRBD1 is a possible D gene (5 bases). With 7 bases removed from V and 5 bases from J, the gap between germline ends came to 17 bases. Per germline, CDR1 SNHLY and CDR2 FYNNEI. The CDR3 has 14 residues.

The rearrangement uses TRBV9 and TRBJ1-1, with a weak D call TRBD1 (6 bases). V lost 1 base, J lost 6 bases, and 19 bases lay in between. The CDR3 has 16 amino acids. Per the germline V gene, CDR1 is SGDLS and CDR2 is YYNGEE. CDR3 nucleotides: TGTGCCAGCAGCGTAAATCCCGAGGGGGTGGGCGCTGAAGCTTTCTTT. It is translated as CASSVNPEGVGAEAFF.

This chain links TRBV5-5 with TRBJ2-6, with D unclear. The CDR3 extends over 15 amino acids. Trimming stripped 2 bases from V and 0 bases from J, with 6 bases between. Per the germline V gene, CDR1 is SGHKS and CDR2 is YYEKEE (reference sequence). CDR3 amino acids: CASSFISSGANVLTF. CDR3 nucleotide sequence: TGTGCCAGCAGCTTTATCAGCTCTGGGGCCAACGTCCTGACTTTC.

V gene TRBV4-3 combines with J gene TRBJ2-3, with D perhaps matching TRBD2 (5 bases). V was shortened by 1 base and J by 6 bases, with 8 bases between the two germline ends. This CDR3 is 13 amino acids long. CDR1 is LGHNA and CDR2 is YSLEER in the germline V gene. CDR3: CASSQGRMDTQYF. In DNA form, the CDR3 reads TGCGCCAGCAGCCAAGGGAGGATGGATACGCAGTATTTT.

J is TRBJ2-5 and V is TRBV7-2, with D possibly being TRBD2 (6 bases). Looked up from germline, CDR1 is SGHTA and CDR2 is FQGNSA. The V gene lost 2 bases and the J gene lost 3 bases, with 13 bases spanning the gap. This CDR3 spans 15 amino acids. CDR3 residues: CASSLTRLDKETQYF. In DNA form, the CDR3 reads TGTGCCAGCAGCTTAACGCGACTAGACAAAGAGACCCAGTACTTC.

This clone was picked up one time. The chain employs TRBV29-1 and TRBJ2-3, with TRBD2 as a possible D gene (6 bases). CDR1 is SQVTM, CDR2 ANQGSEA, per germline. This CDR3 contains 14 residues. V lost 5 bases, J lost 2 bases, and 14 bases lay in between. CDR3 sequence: CSVRGGVDTDTQYF. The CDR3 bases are TGCAGCGTTCGCGGCGGGGTAGACACAGATACGCAGTATTTT.

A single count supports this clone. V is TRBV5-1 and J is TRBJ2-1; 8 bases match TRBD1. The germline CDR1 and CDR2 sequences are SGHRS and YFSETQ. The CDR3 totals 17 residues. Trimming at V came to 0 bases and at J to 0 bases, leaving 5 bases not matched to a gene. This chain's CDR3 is CASSLAGQASSYNEQFF. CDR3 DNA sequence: TGCGCCAGCAGCTTGGCGGGACAGGCGAGCTCCTACAATGAGCAGTTCTTC. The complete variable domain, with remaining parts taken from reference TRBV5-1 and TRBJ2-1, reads KAGVTQTPRYLIKTRGQQVTLSCSPISGHRSVSWYQQTPGQGLQFLFEYFSETQRNKGNFPGRFSGRQFSNSRSEMNVSTLELGDSALYLCASSLAGQASSYNEQFFGPGTRLTVL.